The rows below give T cell receptor beta chains drawn from one sample of a study of long-term antiretroviral therapy in people with HIV. Method: immunoSEQ multiplex PCR; TCRdb's copy keeps in-frame clones and lacks some. The sample has about 24,000 clones, around 86% seen once. The material was unsorted PBMCs, obtained at the start of antiretroviral therapy, before treatment. The receptors shown here come from a woman aged 18 to 35 with HIV. Each CDR3 is given with its conserved first and last residue. The D gene is left open where the match is weak. Size is stated for part of the rows, as once, few or many counts, or as a class when the clone is expanded.

>once|TRBV19|TRBJ2-1|TRBD1
CASSMNRGREQFF
TGTGCCAGTAGTATGAACAGGGGTCGTGAGCAGTTCTTC
>NA|TRBV7-2|TRBJ2-2|TRBD2
CASTWRGGGLSGGELFF
TGTGCCAGCACATGGCGTGGCGGGGGGCTTTCGGGCGGGGAGCTGTTTTTT
>NA|TRBV5-4|TRBJ2-3|NA
CASTFSGGHSTDTQYF
TGTGCCAGCACCTTCTCTGGGGGGCATAGCACAGATACGCAGTATTTT
>NA|TRBV19|TRBJ1-2|TRBD1
CASTSDRAYGYTF
TGTGCCAGTACCTCCGACAGGGCCTATGGCTACACCTTC
>few|TRBV18|TRBJ2-2|TRBD2
CASSRAGGNTGELFF
TGTGCCAGCTCACGAGCGGGAGGGAACACCGGGGAGCTGTTTTTT
>few|TRBV11-2|TRBJ1-6|NA
CASSLTGLFHF
TGTGCCAGCAGCTTAACCGGGTTGTTCCACTTT
>once|TRBV7-3|TRBJ1-1|TRBD1
CASSLTGPQGAFTEAFF
TGTGCCAGCAGCTTAACGGGGCCCCAGGGGGCTTTCACTGAAGCTTTCTTT
>NA|TRBV5-1|TRBJ1-1|NA
CASSSGDRYTEAFF
TGCGCCAGCAGCTCAGGAGACAGGTACACTGAAGCTTTCTTT
>medium-sized|TRBV9|TRBJ1-3|TRBD1
CASSVLPDRGLPGNTIYF
TGTGCCAGCAGCGTCCTGCCTGACAGGGGGCTCCCTGGAAACACCATATATTTT
>NA|TRBV2|TRBJ1-2|NA
CASSAPDGEAPHYGYTF
TGTGCCAGCAGTGCTCCCGACGGGGAGGCACCACACTATGGCTACACCTTC
>few|TRBV18|TRBJ1-2|NA
CASSPSADRSYGYTF
TGTGCCAGCTCACCAAGTGCCGACAGGAGCTATGGCTACACCTTC